The clone carrying this TCR beta chain occurred a few times. Its antigen remains unknown. CDR1 is MDHEN and CDR2 is SYDVKM in the germline V gene. CDR3 length: 17 amino acids. J lost 3 bases, V lost 7 bases, and 11 bases had no gene match. This record comes from a study of blood T cells in healthy people across ages. Study findings and constraints: The long-lived group displayed more naive CD4+ cells, plus higher diversity, than the aged donors did.

The second PCR ran about 6 to 11 cycles with a sample-barcoded 5' primer and J-beta primers. All samples yielded 3 million or more CDR3-containing paired-end reads. TCRdb ran MiXCR on the 5' RACE reads and lists one entry per CDR3 protein. The table lists 800,000 to 950,000 distinct CDR3 sequences, around 29% of them singletons. The same sample was also studied in work on T cells of mothers and their children. That work adds: Overlap ran slightly, non-significantly higher for related than unrelated mother-child pairs.

Input material: blood. This chain uses TRBV28 with TRBJ1-5; TRBD1 agrees at 11 bases. This sequence was found in a woman in her forties in good health. The CDR3 DNA follows: TGTGCCAGCAACAACTTCGGACAGGGGGCCACCAATCAGCCCCAGCATTTT. Its protein product is CASNNFGQGATNQPQHF.